This T cell receptor beta chain stems from a study of blood T cell repertoires in COVID-19. About the research overall: Italy, Spain and the United States were the sources of the convalescent and acute COVID-19 samples. The analysed material was cDNA or gDNA that came from T cells, B-cell-depleted T cells, or PBMCs.

V shed 2 bases and J shed 4 bases, with 10 bases lying between them. Germline V CDR1 and CDR2: MNHEY, SVGAGI. This CDR3 contains 14 residues. Per the authors' pipeline: It was from reference gene primer amplification that nucleated cell counts were estimated. Clones were sequenced by immunoSEQ multiplex PCR, and TCRdb holds only the in-frame ones, with some missing. For V, J and clone size, that table is used; D and trimming come from the DNA. The data hold 26,000 or so clones, with roughly 90% observed a single time. This rearrangement joins TRBV6-5 to TRBJ2-3; TRBD2 might be the D (5 bases). Input material: peripheral blood. The TCR comes from a human donor in a cohort sampled during active COVID-19. CDR3: CASSYGLASDTQYF. In nucleotides, the CDR3 is TGTGCCAGCAGTTACGGCCTAGCCTCAGATACGCAGTATTTT.